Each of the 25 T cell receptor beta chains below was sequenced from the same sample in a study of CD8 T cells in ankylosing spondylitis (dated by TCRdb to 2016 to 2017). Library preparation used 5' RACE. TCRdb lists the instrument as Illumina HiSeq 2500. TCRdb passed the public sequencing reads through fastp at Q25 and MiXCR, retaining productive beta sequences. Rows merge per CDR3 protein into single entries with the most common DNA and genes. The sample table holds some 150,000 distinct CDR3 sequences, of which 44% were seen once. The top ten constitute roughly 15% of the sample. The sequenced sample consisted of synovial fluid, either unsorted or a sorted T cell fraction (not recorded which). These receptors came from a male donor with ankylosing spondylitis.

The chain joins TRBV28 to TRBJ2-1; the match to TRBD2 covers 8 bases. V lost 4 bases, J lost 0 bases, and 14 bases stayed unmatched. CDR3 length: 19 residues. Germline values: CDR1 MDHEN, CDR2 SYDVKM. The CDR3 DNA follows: TGTGCCAGCAGTTCTCTACTAGCGGAGGGCAGGAGCTCCTACAATGAGCAGTTCTTC. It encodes CASSSLLAEGRSSYNEQFF.

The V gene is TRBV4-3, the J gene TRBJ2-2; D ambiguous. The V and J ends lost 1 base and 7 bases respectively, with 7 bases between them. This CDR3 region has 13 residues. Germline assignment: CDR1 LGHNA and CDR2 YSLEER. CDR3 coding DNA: TGCGCCAGCAGCCAAGTTGGCGTCGGGGAGCTGTTTTTT. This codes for CASSQVGVGELFF.

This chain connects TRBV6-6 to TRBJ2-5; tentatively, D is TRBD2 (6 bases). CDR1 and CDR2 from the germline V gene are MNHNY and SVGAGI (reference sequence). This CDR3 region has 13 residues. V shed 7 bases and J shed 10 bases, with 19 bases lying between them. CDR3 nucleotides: TGTGCCAGCACCACCGGGGACTCCCTAGGCCAGTACTTC. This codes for CASTTGDSLGQYF.

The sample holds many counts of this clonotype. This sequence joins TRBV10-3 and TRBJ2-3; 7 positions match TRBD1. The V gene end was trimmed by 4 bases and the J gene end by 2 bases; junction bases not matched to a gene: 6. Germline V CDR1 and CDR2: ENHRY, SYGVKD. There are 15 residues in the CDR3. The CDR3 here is CAISGVTGATDTQYF. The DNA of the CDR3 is TGTGCCATCAGTGGGGTCACAGGGGCCACAGATACGCAGTATTTT.

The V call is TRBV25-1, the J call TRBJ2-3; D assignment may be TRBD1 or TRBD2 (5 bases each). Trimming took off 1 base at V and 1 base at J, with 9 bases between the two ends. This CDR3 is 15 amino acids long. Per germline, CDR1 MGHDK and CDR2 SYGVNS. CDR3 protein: CASSEWDGGTDTQYF. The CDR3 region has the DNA TGTGCCAGCAGTGAATGGGACGGGGGCACAGATACGCAGTATTTT.

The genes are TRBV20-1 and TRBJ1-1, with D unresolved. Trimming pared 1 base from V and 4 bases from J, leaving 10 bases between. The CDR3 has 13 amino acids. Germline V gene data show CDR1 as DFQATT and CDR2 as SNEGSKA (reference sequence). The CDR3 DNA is TGCAGTGCTAGAGGAAATCAGGTCACTGAAGCTTTCTTT. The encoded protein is CSARGNQVTEAFF.

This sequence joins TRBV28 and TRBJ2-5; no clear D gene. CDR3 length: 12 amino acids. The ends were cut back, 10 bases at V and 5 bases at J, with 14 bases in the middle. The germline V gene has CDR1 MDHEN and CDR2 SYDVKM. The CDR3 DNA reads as TGTGCCACCTGGTGGAGCCCGGAGACCCAGTACTTC. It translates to CATWWSPETQYF. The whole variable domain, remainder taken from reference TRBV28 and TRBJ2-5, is DVKVTQSSRYLVKRTGEKVFLECVQDMDHENMFWYRQDPGLGLRLIYFSYDVKMKEKGDIPEGYSVSREKKERFSLILESASTNQTSMYLCATWWSPETQYFGPGTRLLVL.

CDR3 sequence (DNA): TGTGCCAGCAGTTTAACGGCGGGAGGCGGTTATACGCAGTATTTT. Its protein is CASSLTAGGGYTQYF. The gene calls are TRBV12-3 or TRBV12-4 and TRBJ2-3, with 8 bases matching TRBD2. Trimming cost V 2 bases and J 7 bases; bases outside gene matches: 8. This CDR3 has 15 residues.

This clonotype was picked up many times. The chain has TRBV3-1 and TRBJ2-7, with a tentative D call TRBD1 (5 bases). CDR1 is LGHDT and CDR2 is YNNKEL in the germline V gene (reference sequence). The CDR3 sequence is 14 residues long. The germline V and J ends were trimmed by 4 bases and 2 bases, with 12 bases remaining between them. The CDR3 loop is CASSLTDRAYEQYF. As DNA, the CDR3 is TGTGCCAGCAGCCTGACTGACAGAGCCTACGAGCAGTACTTC.

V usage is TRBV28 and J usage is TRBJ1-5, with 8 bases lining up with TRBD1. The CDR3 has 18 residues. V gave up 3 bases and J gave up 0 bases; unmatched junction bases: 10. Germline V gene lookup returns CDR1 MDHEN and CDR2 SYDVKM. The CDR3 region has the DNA TGTGCCAGCAGTTTTTCTGCCCAGGGGGCGTATAGCAATCAGCCCCAGCATTTT. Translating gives CASSFSAQGAYSNQPQHF.

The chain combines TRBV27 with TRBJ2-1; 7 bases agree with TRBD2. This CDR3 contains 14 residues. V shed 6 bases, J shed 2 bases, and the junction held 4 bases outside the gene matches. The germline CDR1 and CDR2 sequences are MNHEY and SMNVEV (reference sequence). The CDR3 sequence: CASSPSGAYNEQFF. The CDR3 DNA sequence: TGTGCCAGCAGCCCCAGCGGGGCCTACAATGAGCAGTTCTTC.

The CDR3 is CSARDPQRVTEQYF. The CDR3 DNA follows: TGCAGTGCTAGAGATCCCCAGCGGGTGACCGAGCAGTACTTC. The chain has TRBV20-1 and TRBJ2-7; D possibly corresponds to TRBD2 (6 bases). The V end was cut by 0 bases, the J end by 6 bases, with 15 bases between. The CDR3 totals 14 residues. In germline, CDR1 is DFQATT, CDR2 SNEGSKA (reference sequence).

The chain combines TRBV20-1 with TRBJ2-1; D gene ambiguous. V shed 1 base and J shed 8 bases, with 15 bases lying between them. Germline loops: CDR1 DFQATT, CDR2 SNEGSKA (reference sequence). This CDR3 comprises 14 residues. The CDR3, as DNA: TGCAGTGCTAGAGGCATCTACGATCGCGATGAGCAGTTCTTC. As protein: CSARGIYDRDEQFF.

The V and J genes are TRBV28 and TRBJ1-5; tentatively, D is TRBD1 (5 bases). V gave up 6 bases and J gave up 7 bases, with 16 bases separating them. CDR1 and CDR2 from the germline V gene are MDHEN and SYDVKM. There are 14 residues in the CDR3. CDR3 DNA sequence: TGTGCCAGCAGCCATGCGATGGGGGACCAGCCCCAGCATTTT. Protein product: CASSHAMGDQPQHF. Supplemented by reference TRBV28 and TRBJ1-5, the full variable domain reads DVKVTQSSRYLVKRTGEKVFLECVQDMDHENMFWYRQDPGLGLRLIYFSYDVKMKEKGDIPEGYSVSREKKERFSLILESASTNQTSMYLCASSHAMGDQPQHFGDGTRLSIL.

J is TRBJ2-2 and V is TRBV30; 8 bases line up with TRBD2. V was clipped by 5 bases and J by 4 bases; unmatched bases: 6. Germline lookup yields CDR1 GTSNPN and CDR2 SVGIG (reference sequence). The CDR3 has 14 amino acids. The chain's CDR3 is CAWDVGTSTGELFF. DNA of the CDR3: TGTGCCTGGGATGTTGGGACTAGCACCGGGGAGCTGTTTTTT.

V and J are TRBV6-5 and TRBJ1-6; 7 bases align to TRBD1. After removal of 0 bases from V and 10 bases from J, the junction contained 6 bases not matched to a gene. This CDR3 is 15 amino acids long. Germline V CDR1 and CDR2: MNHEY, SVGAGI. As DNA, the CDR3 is TGTGCCAGCAGTTACTCGAGGCAGGGGGGATCACCCCTCCACTTT. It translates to CASSYSRQGGSPLHF.

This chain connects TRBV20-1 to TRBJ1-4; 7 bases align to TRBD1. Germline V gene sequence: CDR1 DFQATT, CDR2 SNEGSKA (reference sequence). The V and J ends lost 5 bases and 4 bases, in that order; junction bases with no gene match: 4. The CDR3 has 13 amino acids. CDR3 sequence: CSAYRGVNEKLFF. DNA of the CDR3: TGCAGTGCTTACAGGGGAGTTAATGAAAAACTGTTTTTT.

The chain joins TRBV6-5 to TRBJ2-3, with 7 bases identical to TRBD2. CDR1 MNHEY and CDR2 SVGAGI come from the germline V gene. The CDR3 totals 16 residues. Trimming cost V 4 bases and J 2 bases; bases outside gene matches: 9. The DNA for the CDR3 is TGTGCCAGCAGTTGGGGCCCGGGGGGTTCCACAGATACGCAGTATTTT. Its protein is CASSWGPGGSTDTQYF.

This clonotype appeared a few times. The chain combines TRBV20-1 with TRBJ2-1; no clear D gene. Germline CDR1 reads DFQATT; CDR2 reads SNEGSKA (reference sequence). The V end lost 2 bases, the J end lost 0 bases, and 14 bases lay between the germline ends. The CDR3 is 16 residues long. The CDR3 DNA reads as TGCAGTGCTAGATATAGTGAGCCTAGCTCCTACAATGAGCAGTTCTTC. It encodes CSARYSEPSSYNEQFF.

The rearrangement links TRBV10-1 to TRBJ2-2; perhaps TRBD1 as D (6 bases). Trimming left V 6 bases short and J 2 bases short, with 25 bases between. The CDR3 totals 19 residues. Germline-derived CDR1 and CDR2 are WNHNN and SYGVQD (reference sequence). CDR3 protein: CASSDRTVRRGSNTGELFF. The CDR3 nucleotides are TGCGCCAGCAGCGATCGGACAGTAAGAAGGGGATCTAACACCGGGGAGCTGTTTTTT.

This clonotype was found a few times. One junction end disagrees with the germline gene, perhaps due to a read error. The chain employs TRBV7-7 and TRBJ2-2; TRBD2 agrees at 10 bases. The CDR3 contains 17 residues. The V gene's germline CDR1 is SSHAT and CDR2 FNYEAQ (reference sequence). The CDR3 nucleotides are TGTGCTAGCAGGGATAGCGGGGGGCCACGTGGCACCGGGGAGCTGTTTTTT. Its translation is CASRDSGGPRGTGELFF.

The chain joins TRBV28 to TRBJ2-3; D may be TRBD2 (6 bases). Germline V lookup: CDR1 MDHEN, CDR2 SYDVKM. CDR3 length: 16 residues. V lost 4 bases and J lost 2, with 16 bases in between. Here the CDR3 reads CASSSGLFRHTDTQYF. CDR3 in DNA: TGTGCCAGCAGTTCAGGACTATTCCGACACACAGATACGCAGTATTTT.

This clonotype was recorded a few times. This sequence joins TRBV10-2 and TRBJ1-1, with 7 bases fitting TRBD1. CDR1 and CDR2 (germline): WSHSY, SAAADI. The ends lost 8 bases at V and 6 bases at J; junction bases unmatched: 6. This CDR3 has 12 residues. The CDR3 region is CASRGQSAEAFF. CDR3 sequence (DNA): TGCGCCAGCCGGGGACAGTCGGCTGAAGCTTTCTTT.

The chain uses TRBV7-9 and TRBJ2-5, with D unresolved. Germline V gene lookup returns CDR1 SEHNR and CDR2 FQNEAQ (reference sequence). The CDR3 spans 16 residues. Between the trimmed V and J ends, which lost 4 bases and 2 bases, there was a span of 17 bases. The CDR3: CASSSGVSVQQETQYF. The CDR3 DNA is TGTGCCAGCAGCTCCGGAGTGAGCGTGCAACAAGAGACCCAGTACTTC.

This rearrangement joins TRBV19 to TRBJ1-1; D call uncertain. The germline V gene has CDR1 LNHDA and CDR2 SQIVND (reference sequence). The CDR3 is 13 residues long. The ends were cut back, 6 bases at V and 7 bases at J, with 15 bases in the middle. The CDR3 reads CASRKDALSEAFF. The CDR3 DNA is TGTGCCAGTAGAAAGGACGCCTTGAGTGAAGCTTTCTTT.